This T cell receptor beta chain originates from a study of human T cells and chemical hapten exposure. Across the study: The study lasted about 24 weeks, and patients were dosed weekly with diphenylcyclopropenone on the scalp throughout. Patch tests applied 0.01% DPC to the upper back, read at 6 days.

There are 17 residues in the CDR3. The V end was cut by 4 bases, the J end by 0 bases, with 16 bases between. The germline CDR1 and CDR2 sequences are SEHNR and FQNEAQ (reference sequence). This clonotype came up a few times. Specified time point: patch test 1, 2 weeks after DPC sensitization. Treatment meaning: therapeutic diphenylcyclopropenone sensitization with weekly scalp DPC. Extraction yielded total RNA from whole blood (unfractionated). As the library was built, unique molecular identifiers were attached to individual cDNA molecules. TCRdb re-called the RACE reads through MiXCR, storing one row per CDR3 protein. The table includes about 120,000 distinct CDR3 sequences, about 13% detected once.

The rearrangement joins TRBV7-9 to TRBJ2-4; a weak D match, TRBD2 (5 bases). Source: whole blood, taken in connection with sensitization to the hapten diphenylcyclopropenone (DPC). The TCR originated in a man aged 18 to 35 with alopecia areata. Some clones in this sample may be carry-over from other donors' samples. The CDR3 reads CASSSSRDSIAKNIQYF. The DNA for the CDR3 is TGTGCCAGCAGCTCATCGAGGGATAGTATAGCCAAAAACATTCAGTACTTC.